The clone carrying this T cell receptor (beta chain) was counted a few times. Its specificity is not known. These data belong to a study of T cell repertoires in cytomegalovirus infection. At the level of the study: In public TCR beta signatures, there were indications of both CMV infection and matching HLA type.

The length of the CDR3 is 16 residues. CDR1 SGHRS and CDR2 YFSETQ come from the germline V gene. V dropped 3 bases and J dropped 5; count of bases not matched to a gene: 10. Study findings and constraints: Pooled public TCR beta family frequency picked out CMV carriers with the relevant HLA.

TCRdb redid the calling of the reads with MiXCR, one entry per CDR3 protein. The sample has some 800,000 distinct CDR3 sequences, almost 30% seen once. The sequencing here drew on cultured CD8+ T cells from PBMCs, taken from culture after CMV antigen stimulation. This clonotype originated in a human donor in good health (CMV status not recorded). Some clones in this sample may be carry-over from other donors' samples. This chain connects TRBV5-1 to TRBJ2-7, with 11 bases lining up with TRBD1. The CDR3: CASSWTPGQGADEQYF. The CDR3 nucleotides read TGCGCCAGCAGCTGGACCCCAGGACAGGGGGCAGACGAGCAGTACTTC. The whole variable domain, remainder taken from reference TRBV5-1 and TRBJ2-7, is KAGVTQTPRYLIKTRGQQVTLSCSPISGHRSVSWYQQTPGQGLQFLFEYFSETQRNKGNFPGRFSGRQFSNSRSEMNVSTLELGDSALYLCASSWTPGQGADEQYFGPGTRLTVT.